This TCR beta chain was retrieved from a study of OX40 agonist ivuxolimab in advanced cancers. Here immunoSEQ multiplex PCR was the method, and the copy in TCRdb shows in-frame clones only, minus some. Among over 50,000 clones listed, 88% were seen once. The TCR sequence derives from an adult with an advanced solid tumor such as melanoma, head and neck, liver or kidney cancer. The sample in question was CD4+ or CD8+ T cells sorted from blood, obtained in a trial of the OX40 agonist ivuxolimab.

The DNA of the CDR3 is TGCGCCAGCAGCCAAGATCGATCCGGGGCTAGAAATCAGCCCCAGCATTTT. Translated: CASSQDRSGARNQPQHF. V is TRBV4-1 and J is TRBJ1-5; D is perhaps TRBD1 (5 bases). Trimming left V 0 bases short and J 4 bases short, with 16 bases between. CDR1 is MGHRA, CDR2 YSYEKL, per germline. The CDR3 sequence is 17 residues long.